This T cell receptor beta chain comes out of a study of PD-1 blockade in classical Hodgkin lymphoma (TCRdb year 2020). Describing the broader study: Nivolumab dosing was 3 mg/kg intravenously every 2 weeks, continuing until either disease progression or unacceptable toxicity. The study used CyTOF and TCR beta sequencing to define a peripheral blood immune signature of response to PD-1 blockade in classical Hodgkin lymphoma.

Reading the label with the study, this specimen's time point is: cycle 4 day 1 (C4D1), after more than five weeks of nivolumab. Relapse after autologous stem cell transplantation had occurred in all trial patients, and cohorts A, B and C were distinguished by prior brentuximab vedotin exposure. The trial cohort was composed of 56 patients with relapsed/refractory classical Hodgkin lymphoma, for whom complete response, partial response or progressive disease was recorded as best overall response. Single-agent nivolumab was administered to trial patients in the multi-cohort phase II CheckMate 205 trial. An independent review committee assessed best overall response by applying the 2007 International Working Group response criteria. Trial PBMCs were obtained immediately prior to nivolumab initiation (C1D1) and on therapy at cycle 2 day 1 and cycle 4 day 1. Peripheral blood was collected in 8 mL Vacutainer Cell Preparation Tubes, from which PBMCs were isolated by centrifugation and then cryopreserved.

Genomic DNA was isolated using the Qiagen DNeasy kit from unsorted PBMCs as well as from negatively selected CD4+ and CD8+ fractions. TCR beta CDR3 regions were subjected to amplification by immunoSEQ multiplex PCR with primers that anneal to V and J segments. A synthetic immune receptor repertoire was used to minimize amplification bias, and any remaining bias was removed computationally after sequencing. In the authors' own workflow: Repertoire diversity was quantified as the Shannon entropy index using custom Python scripts. The unsorted, CD4+ and CD8+ repertoires were each analyzed separately, with the exception of combined analyses, where CD4+ and CD8+ sequences were merged in silico. A clone was considered expanded if an increase in frequency of at least 2-fold after treatment relative to C1D1 was found, and a pseudocount of 0.5 was applied to clones undetected at baseline. Singleton clones were defined as clones with 0 or 1 copy at C1D1, and non-singleton clones were defined as clones with 2 or more copies. Clones expanded in unsorted samples were annotated as CD4+, CD8+ or unknown by matching protein sequences in sorted samples from the same patient. Wilcoxon tests were applied to paired samples to test diversity changes from C1D1 to C4D1. Drawn from immuneACCESS, this table holds only the in-frame rearrangements with V and J called that TCRdb kept. Clones are partly lost; checked studies trace under half to an unresolved V gene and leave the rest unexplained. Clone size and V and J calls were adopted from that table, with D and trimming inferred from the DNA. For this sample there are just under 65,000 clones; about 90% appear just once. The ten largest account for about 9.4% of the sample.

Beyond this particular receptor, the publication reports: The study covered only a single clinical trial cohort, and the causes of the repertoire differences, possibly disease activity or prior therapy, were still not defined. A significant rise by C4D1 was seen in CD4+ but not CD8+ TCR diversity (p=0.0027 vs p=0.16), with the rise being most apparent in complete responders (p=0.02). Newly diagnosed patients were reported to have lower baseline TCR diversity than healthy donors, and relapsed/refractory patients were reported to have lower baseline TCR diversity still. Lower diversity was observed in patients in whom nivolumab was started less than 1 year after ASCT, and these patients were excluded from later analyses so that confounding by immune reconstitution would be avoided. Trial patients with a complete response had baseline diversity similar to that of newly diagnosed patients, while partial responders and progressors had significantly lower diversity.

Details on this clone: Its binding antigen is unknown. It has no much larger one-base neighbor in the sample; base qualities were not kept.

Reading from cysteine to phenylalanine, the CDR3 counts 15 amino acids. Only the CDR3 region is kept as DNA, spanning 45 bases read in frame from base 1. The germline V and J ends show losses of 0 bases and 3 bases respectively, and no gene match explains 2 bases of the junction. CDR1 SGDLS and CDR2 YYNGEE were looked up in the germline V gene. The sequence was collected from a human donor with classical Hodgkin lymphoma. The chain is assembled from TRBV9 and TRBJ1-4, with 7 junctional bases fitting TRBD1. The specimen comprised peripheral blood mononuclear cells (PBMCs), sampled before the fourth cycle of nivolumab. CDR3 reads: CASSVAGQANEKLFF. The DNA sequence is given as TGTGCCAGCAGCGTAGCCGGACAGGCTAATGAAAAACTGTTTTTT.